This TCR beta chain comes out of a study of T cell repertoires in cytomegalovirus infection. Germline V CDR1 and CDR2: SGHAT, FQNNGV. The CDR3 contains 15 residues. Trimming pared 5 bases from V and 2 bases from J, leaving 14 bases between. This clonotype was detected a few times. TCRdb passed the reads through MiXCR, listing each CDR3 protein once. The table has around 350,000 distinct CDR3 sequences, 18% seen once. This chain links TRBV11-2 with TRBJ2-3; D assignment may be TRBD1 or TRBD2 (5 bases each). Source material: PBMCs. This receptor was obtained from a human donor in good health (CMV status not recorded). Some clones in this sample may be carry-over from other donors' samples. The CDR3 reads CASSTQGASTDTQYF. The CDR3 bases are TGTGCCAGCAGCACCCAGGGAGCCTCCACAGATACGCAGTATTTT.